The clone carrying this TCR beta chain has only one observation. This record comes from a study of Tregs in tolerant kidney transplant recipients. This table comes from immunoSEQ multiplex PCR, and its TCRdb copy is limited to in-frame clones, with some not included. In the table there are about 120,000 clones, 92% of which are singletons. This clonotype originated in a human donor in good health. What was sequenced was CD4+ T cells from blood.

The CDR3 nucleotides are TGTGCCAGCAGCCCGGGACAGGGGTCCTTGAGCTCCTACGAGCAGTACTTC. As protein: CASSPGQGSLSSYEQYF. The chain is built from TRBV7-6 and TRBJ2-7; 10 positions agree with TRBD1. The CDR3 runs 17 residues. Germline V gene data show CDR1 as SGHVS and CDR2 as FNYEAQ. V shed 5 bases, J shed 0 bases, and the junction held 10 bases outside the gene matches.